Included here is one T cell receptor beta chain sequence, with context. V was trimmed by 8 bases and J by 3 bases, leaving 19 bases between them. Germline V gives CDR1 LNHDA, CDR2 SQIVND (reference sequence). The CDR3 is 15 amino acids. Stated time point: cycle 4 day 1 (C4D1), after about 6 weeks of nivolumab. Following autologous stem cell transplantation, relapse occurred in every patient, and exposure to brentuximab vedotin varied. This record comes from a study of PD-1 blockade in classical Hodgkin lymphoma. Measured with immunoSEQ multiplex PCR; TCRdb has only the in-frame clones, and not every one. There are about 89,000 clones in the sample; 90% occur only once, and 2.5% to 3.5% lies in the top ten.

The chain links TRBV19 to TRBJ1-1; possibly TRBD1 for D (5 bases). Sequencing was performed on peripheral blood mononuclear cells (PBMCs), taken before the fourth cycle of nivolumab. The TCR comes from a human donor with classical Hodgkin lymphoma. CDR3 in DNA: TGTGCCAGTCCCTCCCTGAGGCCGGGGGACACTGAAGCTTTCTTT. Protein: CASPSLRPGDTEAFF.